This T cell receptor (beta chain) originates from a study of shared clonotypes between healthy human individuals (dated by TCRdb to 2019 to 2021). For context, the study as a whole: The cohort comprised a couple of women and a few men aged 18 to 49 years. For each donor, CD4 naive and CD4 memory were each given three plates, CD8 naive was given two plates, and CD8 memory was given one plate. To estimate repertoire size and how much clonotype sharing occurs between individuals, the study deeply sequenced the blood TCR repertoires of roughly 5 healthy adults. To increase sequencing depth and limit assay-specific biases, TCR repertoire library preparation and sequencing were carried out by different laboratories using diverse techniques. Per donor, leukapheresis produced somewhere between about 0.9 and 9.5 billion PBMCs.

For the CD8 naive samples, CD45RO-negative cells were positively selected for CCR7, yielding a CD45RA+CCR7+ population from which TemRA cells were excluded. The donors were healthy, HIV-negative adults who had no recently reported acute infections or vaccinations. All donors were Caucasian adults living in Nashville, Tennessee, USA. Blood was collected by leukapheresis, and PBMCs were isolated by Ficoll-Histopaque density gradient centrifugation and then cryopreserved in liquid nitrogen vapor phase. Analytical flow cytometry was used to check the purity and quantity of each magnetically sorted T cell population. Each sorted fraction had its genomic DNA isolated and then quantified by UV absorbance on a Nanodrop 2000c. Inclusive of the bounding cysteine and phenylalanine, the CDR3 is 14 residues long. Just the 42-base CDR3 DNA is kept, in frame starting at base 1. From the germline V gene, CDR1 is SGHRS and CDR2 is YFSETQ. Ends trimmed: V by 3 bases, J by 5 bases; bases unmatched to a gene: 6.

General findings and caveats noted by the study authors: Because the study included only a small number of donors, the genetic and exposure-history diversity represented was limited. Larger estimated clonotype richness was generally found for naive subsets than for memory subsets. Only blood was sampled, and tissue TCR repertoires likely differ from those in blood. Pairwise subsampling led to the expectation that sequencing depth would affect the degree of clonotype sharing among donors. Clonotypes shared by all four sorted-subset donors showed higher generation probabilities than non-shared clonotypes. About 5% of naive CD4, 3% to 3.5% of naive CD8, about 2.5% of memory CD4, and 0.4% of memory CD8 clonotypes were shared across several donors. Rarefaction of sorted-subset datasets indicated incomplete sequencing despite the large sequencing depth.

Turning to this clone: Its antigen is still unknown. No base qualities exist here, and no much larger clone lies one base off it.

TCR CDR3 regions were amplified from genomic DNA by multiplex PCR using the deep immunoSEQ assay. For each cell subset, the extracted genomic DNA was distributed evenly across all wells of several immunoSEQ 96-well plates, and each plate served as one replicate. For sorted subsets, each replicate PCR was loaded with roughly 0.2 ug genomic DNA, equivalent to 30,000 or so T cell genomes. The purified libraries were quantified using a Qubit 3.0 fluorometer, sized with a Bioanalyzer 2100, and then quantified again using the KAPA Library Quantification kit. Each immunoSEQ 96-well plate was sequenced on its own single-read 150-cycle Illumina NextSeq 550 flow cell. The original pipeline was this. The immunoSEQ output contained only junctional sequences without quality scores, so filtering could not match that applied to full-length reads. Sequences were annotated with PyIR, a Python wrapper for IgBLAST v1.9, using IMGT germline references to assign V/J genes and CDR3. Reads were filtered out if the reads had weak V/J assignments (E-value above 1e-6), no CDR3, stop codons, out-of-frame junctions, or ambiguous translated residues. A V3J clonotype was defined by an identical inferred V gene, J gene, and CDR3 amino acid sequence. To compute the percentage overlap between repertoires, the number of shared unique clonotypes was divided by the size of the smaller repertoire. Repertoire richness was assessed with RTK rarefaction, the Chao1 estimator, and Recon v2.1 estimates of unobserved clonotypes. Generation probabilities for all TCRbeta clonotypes obtained by the gDNA method from four donors were computed using OLGA. Here the immuneACCESS table is served through TCRdb, limited to in-frame sequences with V and J called. Missing clones are a known gap in these copies; in checked studies unresolved V genes cover under half, and the rest lacks a known reason. That table furnishes V, J and clone size, whereas the DNA furnished D and trimming. The sample table holds some 2.1 million clones, of which 85% to 95% were seen once. More than 0.95% of the sample is in the top ten clones.

The sequence was obtained from a man aged 18 to 30 in good health. The source material was naive CD8+ T cells sorted from blood. This specimen's cell subset or site label, interpreted: CD45RA+CCR7+. The chain was built from TRBV5-1 and TRBJ2-7, with 9 bases matching TRBD1. The nucleotide sequence reads as follows: TGCGCCAGCAGCTCCTGGACAGGGGTAGACGAGCAGTACTTC. Its protein is CASSSWTGVDEQYF.